One TCR beta chain is described in this entry. This specimen belongs to a study of OX40 agonist ivuxolimab in advanced cancers. Some clones are missing from TCRdb's copy, which holds only in-frame ones; the method was immunoSEQ multiplex PCR. The repertoire includes over 50,000 clones, around nine tenths of them detected once, and less than 2% sits in the top ten. Trimming took 1 base from V and 1 from J, leaving 17 bases between them. From germline, CDR1 is SGHVS and CDR2 FQNEAQ. CDR3 length: 17 amino acids. This chain links TRBV7-8 with TRBJ2-7; D not certain. The TCR comes from an adult with an advanced solid tumor such as melanoma, head and neck, liver or kidney cancer. This sample comprised CD4+ or CD8+ T cells sorted from blood, obtained in a trial of the OX40 agonist ivuxolimab. In DNA form, the CDR3 reads TGTGCCAGCAGCTTAGAATCCTCGACACATGAGTCCTACGAGCAGTACTTC. It is translated as CASSLESSTHESYEQYF. The whole variable domain, remainder taken from reference TRBV7-8 and TRBJ2-7, is GAGVSQSPRYKVAKRGQDVALRCDPISGHVSLFWYQQALGQGPEFLTYFQNEAQLDKSGLPSDRFFAERPEGSVSTLKIQRTQQEDSAVYLCASSLESSTHESYEQYFGPGTRLTVT.